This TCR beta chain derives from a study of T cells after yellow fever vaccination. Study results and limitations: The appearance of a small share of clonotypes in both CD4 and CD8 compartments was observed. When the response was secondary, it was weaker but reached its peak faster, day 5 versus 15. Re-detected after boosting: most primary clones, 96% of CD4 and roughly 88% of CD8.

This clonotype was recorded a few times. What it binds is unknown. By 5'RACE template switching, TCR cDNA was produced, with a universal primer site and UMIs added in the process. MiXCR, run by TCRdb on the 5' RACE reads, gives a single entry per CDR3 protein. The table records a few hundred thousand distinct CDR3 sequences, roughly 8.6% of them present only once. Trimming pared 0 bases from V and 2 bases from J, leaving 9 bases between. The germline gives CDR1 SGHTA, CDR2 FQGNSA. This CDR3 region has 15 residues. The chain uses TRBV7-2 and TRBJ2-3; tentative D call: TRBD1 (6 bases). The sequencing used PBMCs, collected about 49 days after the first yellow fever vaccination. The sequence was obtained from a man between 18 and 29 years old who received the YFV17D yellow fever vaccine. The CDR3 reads CASSLAGGDTDTQYF. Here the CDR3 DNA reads TGTGCCAGCAGCTTAGCTGGGGGCGACACAGATACGCAGTATTTT.